What follows describes a single T cell receptor beta chain. Its antigen is undetermined. CDR3 size: 15 residues. Per germline, CDR1 GTSNPN and CDR2 SVGIG (reference sequence). V was cut by 3 bases and J by 2 bases, with 17 bases left in between. The data derive from a study of cytomegalovirus exposure and HLA in healthy donors. Study at large: Genetic ancestry analysis placed approximately 79% of the 398 donors that were genotyped in the Caucasian-associated cluster. The study, taken as a whole, reports: In a later analysis, TCR beta V- and J-gene trimming was associated with a missense DCLRE1C variant. HLA restriction was apparent for most CMV-associated TCR beta chains in a later analysis.

These donors, healthy bone marrow donors, were studied. The PCR employed 60 Vbeta primers together with 13 Jbeta primers. Sequencing was performed with immunoSEQ multiplex PCR; in TCRdb, only in-frame clones are kept and a portion is missing. Among about 130,000 clones listed, roughly 75% were seen once. The V call is TRBV30, the J call TRBJ2-7; the D gene is possibly TRBD2 (6 bases). Sequenced material: PBMCs. The clonotype was recovered from a man aged 25-45 years in good health and CMV-seropositive. CDR3 sequence: CAWSSYSGRTYEQYF. CDR3 coding DNA: TGTGCCTGGAGCTCCTATAGCGGTAGGACCTACGAGCAGTACTTC. Variable domain in full (rest from reference TRBV30 and TRBJ2-7): SQTIHQWPATLVQPVGSPLSLECTVEGTSNPNLYWYRQAAGRGLQLLFYSVGIGQISSEVPQNLSASRPQDRQFILSSKKLLLSDSGFYLCAWSSYSGRTYEQYFGPGTRLTVT.